One sample yielded the 28 T cell receptor beta chains listed below, sequenced in a study of glioma-infiltrating T cells after dendritic cell vaccination. Repertoires were generated with immunoSEQ multiplex PCR, while TCRdb's copy carries only in-frame clones and drops some. Altogether under 100,000 clones are present, 79% being singletons, with the ten largest covering less than 7%. The sample here was blood, taken before dendritic cell vaccination. These receptors originate from a human donor with glioblastoma.

The V call is TRBV7-3, the J call TRBJ2-1; maybe TRBD2 (7 bases). The germline CDR1 and CDR2 sequences are SGHTA and FQGTGA. This CDR3 spans 15 amino acids. Trimming took 2 bases from V and 10 from J, leaving 18 bases between them. Here the CDR3 reads CASSLQGGVIYEQFF. CDR3 bases: TGTGCCAGCAGCTTACAAGGGGGGGTGATATACGAGCAGTTCTTC.

This chain joins TRBV19 and TRBJ1-2, with 8 nucleotides matching TRBD1. V trimming: 5 bases; J trimming: 6 bases; junction bases outside the gene matches: 11. CDR3 length equals 15 residues. Germline lookup yields CDR1 LNHDA and CDR2 SQIVND (reference sequence). The CDR3 bases are TGTGCCAGTAGTGTGCCCAGGGGGCTTCTGGATGGCTACACCTTC. Its protein is CASSVPRGLLDGYTF.

V usage is TRBV28 and J usage is TRBJ1-1, with a tentative D call TRBD1 (5 bases). The germline V and J ends were trimmed by 7 bases and 4 bases, with 16 bases remaining between them. Looked up from germline, CDR1 is MDHEN and CDR2 is SYDVKM. This CDR3 region has 14 residues. Here the CDR3 DNA reads TGTGCCAGCACCGATCCCGGGGGACGCACTGAAGCTTTCTTT. It yields the protein CASTDPGGRTEAFF.

The gene calls are TRBV5-1 and TRBJ2-1; TRBD2 matches at 7 bases. There are 13 residues in the CDR3. Per germline, CDR1 SGHRS and CDR2 YFSETQ. V trimming: 5 bases; J trimming: 8 bases; junction bases outside the gene matches: 7. The CDR3 nucleotides read TGCGCCAGCAGGCCCTCCGCGGGAGATGAGCAGTTCTTC. It translates to CASRPSAGDEQFF.

J is TRBJ1-1 and V is TRBV5-6; TRBD1 matches at 7 bases. CDR1 and CDR2 from the germline V gene are SGHDT and YYEEEE. After removal of 4 bases from V and 5 bases from J, the junction contained 8 bases not matched to a gene. This CDR3 region has 14 residues. For the CDR3, the DNA is TGTGCCAGCAGCGACCCACAGGGGTCGACTGAAGCTTTCTTT. Protein product: CASSDPQGSTEAFF.

The rearrangement links TRBV4-1 to TRBJ1-2; the D is unclear. The CDR3 totals 12 residues. Per the germline V gene, CDR1 is MGHRA and CDR2 is YSYEKL. Trimming removed 0 bases at V and 8 bases at J, with 7 bases between. CDR3 sequence reads: CASSQDLGGYTF. DNA of the CDR3: TGCGCCAGCAGCCAAGATTTGGGCGGCTACACCTTC.

This clone showed up just a few times. This chain uses TRBV13 with TRBJ2-5; 9 nucleotides agree with TRBD1. The germline gives CDR1 PRHDT, CDR2 FYEKMQ (reference sequence). V was pared by 6 bases and J by 5 bases, with 7 bases of the junction left unmatched. The CDR3 runs 14 residues. The CDR3 region has the DNA TGTGCCAGCAGTGTAACAGGGGGCGTGGAGACCCAGTACTTC. Amino acid sequence: CASSVTGGVETQYF.

Points on this clone: The junction differs from germline at one of its ends, possibly a read error. The chain combines TRBV11-2 with TRBJ1-2, with D possibly matching TRBD1 (5 bases). Germline V gene sequence: CDR1 SGHAT, CDR2 FQNNGV. The CDR3 spans 14 residues. The CDR3 is CASSLSTRGLTKFF. CDR3 DNA: TGTGCCAGCAGCTTATCCACACGGGGGTTGACCAAATTCTTC.

V and J are TRBV5-6 and TRBJ1-3, with TRBD1 identical over 8 bases. This CDR3 has 16 residues. V shed 1 base and J 2 bases; nucleotides not matched to a gene: 5. CDR1 and CDR2 (germline): SGHDT, YYEEEE. CDR3 in DNA: TGTGCCAGCAGCTTGAGCAGGGGGCTGGCTGGAAACACCATATATTTT. Its translation is CASSLSRGLAGNTIYF.

V and J are TRBV7-6 and TRBJ2-1; 9 bases agree with TRBD2. Germline V gives CDR1 SGHVS, CDR2 FNYEAQ. This CDR3 has 16 amino acids. J was trimmed by 1 base and V by 3 bases; bases with no gene match: 4. DNA of the CDR3: TGTGCCAGCAGCTTGTATAGCGGGAGTTCCTACAATGAGCAGTTCTTC. Protein: CASSLYSGSSYNEQFF.

The chain links TRBV2 to TRBJ2-3, with D perhaps matching TRBD2 (5 bases). V was pared by 7 bases and J by 0 bases, with 17 bases between. This CDR3 region has 16 residues. CDR1 is SNHLY and CDR2 is FYNNEI in the germline V gene. The CDR3 region has the DNA TGTGCCAGCAACCCGGGGTATCCTACTAGCACAGATACGCAGTATTTT. Residues: CASNPGYPTSTDTQYF.

The chain links TRBV4-1 to TRBJ2-1; 7 positions match TRBD1. Germline CDR1 MGHRA, CDR2 YSYEKL. V was pared by 5 bases and J by 8 bases, with 12 bases of the junction left unmatched. The CDR3 is 15 amino acids. CDR3 loop: CASSIQSGGFDEQFF. The CDR3 nucleotides are TGCGCCAGCAGCATTCAGTCAGGGGGTTTTGATGAGCAGTTCTTC.

The chain is built from TRBV29-1 and TRBJ2-2; D uncertain. Germline lookup yields CDR1 SQVTM and CDR2 ANQGSEA. With 3 bases removed from V and 6 bases from J, the gap between germline ends came to 5 bases. This CDR3 is built from 11 residues. Here the CDR3 reads CSVDTAGELFF. CDR3 sequence (DNA): TGCAGCGTTGATACGGCCGGGGAGCTGTTTTTT.

The V gene is TRBV7-8, the J gene TRBJ2-7; TRBD1 matches 10 bases. Per the germline V gene, CDR1 is SGHVS and CDR2 is FQNEAQ. The trim removed 2 bases at V and 4 bases at J, leaving 5 bases unmatched. The CDR3 is 15 residues long. The CDR3 region has the DNA TGTGCCAGCAGCTTAAGGGGGACAGGGGCATACGAGCAGTACTTC. Its translation is CASSLRGTGAYEQYF.

This clone was seen a handful of times. CDR3 coding DNA: TGCGCCAGCAGAGAGACACCCACTAATGAAAAACTGTTTTTT. Translating it yields CASRETPTNEKLFF. The chain links TRBV5-1 to TRBJ1-4, with D uncertain. Trimming stripped 5 bases from V and 2 bases from J, with 10 bases between. This CDR3 spans 14 amino acids. From germline, CDR1 is SGHRS and CDR2 YFSETQ. The full variable domain, in which reference TRBV5-1 and TRBJ1-4 provide the parts outside the CDR3, is KAGVTQTPRYLIKTRGQQVTLSCSPISGHRSVSWYQQTPGQGLQFLFEYFSETQRNKGNFPGRFSGRQFSNSRSEMNVSTLELGDSALYLCASRETPTNEKLFFGSGTQLSVL.

J is TRBJ2-1 and V is TRBV5-4; D gene uncertain. The CDR3 spans 13 residues. V was shortened by 0 bases and J by 6 bases, with 7 bases between the two germline ends. Germline values: CDR1 SGHNT, CDR2 YYREEE (reference sequence). CDR3 in amino acids: CASSLGRVNEQFF. The CDR3 DNA reads TGTGCCAGCAGCTTGGGTCGGGTCAATGAGCAGTTCTTC.

The chain links TRBV5-1 to TRBJ2-1, with 8 bases fitting TRBD2. The trim removed 3 bases at V and 6 bases at J, leaving 2 bases unmatched. The CDR3 extends over 13 amino acids. Germline values: CDR1 SGHRS, CDR2 YFSETQ. CDR3 sequence: CASSSGTSNEQFF. The DNA of the CDR3 is TGCGCCAGCAGCTCAGGGACTAGCAATGAGCAGTTCTTC.

This rearrangement joins TRBV7-2 to TRBJ2-1; perhaps TRBD2 as D (7 bases). Trimming took off 5 bases at V and 3 bases at J, with 17 bases between the two ends. Germline CDR1 is SGHTA and CDR2 is FQGNSA. The CDR3 length is 16 residues. CDR3 sequence reads: CASSISGTSDYNEQFF. CDR3 nucleotide sequence: TGTGCCAGCAGCATAAGCGGGACAAGCGACTACAATGAGCAGTTCTTC. Based on the CDR3 plus reference TRBV7-2 and TRBJ2-1, the full variable domain is GAGVSQSPSNKVTEKGKDVELRCDPISGHTALYWYRQSLGQGLEFLIYFQGNSAPDKSGLPSDRFSAERTGGSVSTLTIQRTQQEDSAVYLCASSISGTSDYNEQFFGPGTRLTVL.

This chain joins TRBV9 and TRBJ2-5, with 12 positions matching TRBD1. The CDR3 runs to 15 residues. Germline V gene data show CDR1 as SGDLS and CDR2 as YYNGEE. V trimming: 3 bases; J trimming: 4 bases; junction bases outside the gene matches: 4. CDR3 nucleotide sequence: TGTGCCAGCAGCGGGGGACAGGGGGCTGGAGAGACCCAGTACTTC. Its translation: CASSGGQGAGETQYF.

This chain joins TRBV6-1 and TRBJ2-7; D call uncertain. Looked up from germline, CDR1 is MNHNS and CDR2 is SASEGT. V gave up 0 bases and J gave up 6 bases, with 6 bases separating them. There are 12 residues in the CDR3. In nucleotides, the CDR3 is TGTGCCAGCAGTGAAGCTAGAAGCGAGCAGTACTTC. Its protein product is CASSEARSEQYF.

This chain links TRBV5-1 with TRBJ2-7; 8 positions agree with TRBD1. V was pared by 3 bases and J by 2 bases, with 4 bases of the junction left unmatched. Germline values: CDR1 SGHRS, CDR2 YFSETQ. The CDR3 runs to 14 residues. CDR3: CASSSRGPAYEQYF. The DNA of the CDR3 is TGCGCCAGCAGCTCCAGGGGGCCAGCCTACGAGCAGTACTTC.

This clone was seen more than once but under ten times. Written as DNA, the CDR3 is TGTGCCAGCAGCTTAGAAGTGGGGCAGGGGGACACTGAAGCTTTCTTT. Its translation is CASSLEVGQGDTEAFF. The V and J genes are TRBV7-6 and TRBJ1-1; 7 positions agree with TRBD1. J lost 3 bases, V lost 1 base, and 8 bases had no gene match. The CDR3 consists of 16 residues. Germline CDR1 is SGHVS and CDR2 is FNYEAQ. Combining the CDR3 with reference TRBV7-6 and TRBJ1-1 gives the whole variable domain GAGVSQSPRYKVTKRGQDVALRCDPISGHVSLYWYRQALGQGPEFLTYFNYEAQQDKSGLPNDRFSAERPEGSISTLTIQRTEQRDSAMYRCASSLEVGQGDTEAFFGQGTRLTVV.

The chain has TRBV2 and TRBJ2-2; weak D call: TRBD1 (6 bases). CDR3 length: 16 amino acids. V was shortened by 9 bases and J by 1 base, with 18 bases between the two germline ends. Germline lookup yields CDR1 SNHLY and CDR2 FYNNEI. The CDR3 nucleotides are TGTGCCAGTACTCAAATGGGACACCAGAACACCGGGGAGCTGTTTTTT. It specifies CASTQMGHQNTGELFF.

This clone was found a few times. This rearrangement joins TRBV2 to TRBJ1-2, with TRBD1 matching over 8 bases. The CDR3 runs to 13 residues. V was clipped by 5 bases and J by 9 bases; unmatched bases: 8. CDR1 SNHLY and CDR2 FYNNEI come from the germline V gene. CDR3 in amino acids: CASSLQGARSYTF. The CDR3 bases are TGTGCCAGCAGTCTCCAGGGGGCCAGGAGCTACACCTTC.

V gene TRBV9 combines with J gene TRBJ2-2, with TRBD1 identical over 12 bases. The V gene end was trimmed by 4 bases and the J gene end by 9 bases; junction bases not matched to a gene: 7. Germline V gene data show CDR1 as SGDLS and CDR2 as YYNGEE. The CDR3 length is 15 residues. The CDR3 coding sequence is TGTGCCAGCAGCTCGCGGGACAGGGGGCGCCGGGAGCTGTTTTTT. Protein sequence: CASSSRDRGRRELFF. The entire variable domain, with the rest obtained from reference TRBV9 and TRBJ2-2, is as follows: DSGVTQTPKHLITATGQRVTLRCSPRSGDLSVYWYQQSLDQGLQFLIQYYNGEERAKGNILERFSAQQFPDLHSELNLSSLELGDSALYFCASSSRDRGRRELFFGEGSRLTVL.

The genes are TRBV4-2 and TRBJ2-3, with 7 bases aligning to TRBD2. There are 17 residues in the CDR3. The junction had 7 bases not matched to a gene; V was cut back by 0 bases and J by 1 base. Germline CDR1 is LGHNA and CDR2 is YNFKEQ. The CDR3 DNA reads as TGTGCCAGCAGCCAAGATGTGGGAGGGAGGGGCACAGATACGCAGTATTTT. Protein sequence: CASSQDVGGRGTDTQYF.

The chain couples TRBV10-2 to TRBJ1-3, with D possibly TRBD1 on 5 matching bases. Trimming stripped 6 bases from V and 2 bases from J, with 14 bases between. Germline loops: CDR1 WSHSY, CDR2 SAAADI. The CDR3 has 15 residues. Here the CDR3 DNA reads TGCGCCAGCAGGGCACCGGGACTCGCTGGAAACACCATATATTTT. Protein product: CASRAPGLAGNTIYF.

CDR3 residues: CASSQEGSPYF. In DNA form, the CDR3 reads TGTGCCAGCAGCCAAGAGGGCTCCCCCTACTTC. This chain joins TRBV4-2 and TRBJ2-5; D is unclear. V was shortened by 0 bases and J by 14 bases, with 10 bases between the two germline ends. There are 11 residues in the CDR3. CDR1 is LGHNA and CDR2 is YNFKEQ in the germline V gene.